This T cell receptor beta chain was captured in a study of T cells in Graves' hyperthyroidism and ophthalmopathy. Overall study results and limits: Ophthalmopathy got predicted by the model a median about six months before its onset.

TCR beta CDR3 regions were amplified from RNA transcripts. Using the HTBI primer set, a first-round RT-PCR was run on the TCR CDR3. TCRdb redid the calling of the multiplex PCR reads with MiXCR, one entry per CDR3 protein. The sample has fewer than 350,000 distinct CDR3 sequences, approximately 12% seen once. This clonotype was seen at least ten times. What it recognizes is unknown. Newly diagnosed patients aged 18 to 65 had hyperthyroidism of under 2 months' duration. V dropped 3 bases and J dropped 0 bases, with 7 bases sitting between them. CDR1 and CDR2 (germline): SGHTA, FQGNSA. This CDR3 contains 14 residues.

This clonotype originated in a woman aged 25 to 39 with Graves' hyperthyroidism that later progressed to Graves' ophthalmopathy. V is TRBV7-2 and J is TRBJ2-3; D remains ambiguous. Input material: blood. The DNA for the CDR3 is TGTGCCAGCAGCTTCTTAACTAGCACAGATACGCAGTATTTT. Protein sequence: CASSFLTSTDTQYF.